Detailed here is one TCR beta chain. The antigen is undetermined. CDR1 is SGHNT and CDR2 is YYREEE in the germline V gene (reference sequence). CDR3 length equals 14 residues. V was trimmed by 3 bases and J by 2 bases, leaving 11 bases between them. The repertoire was sequenced with immunoSEQ multiplex PCR; TCRdb's copy has only in-frame clones and lacks some. The table has 70,000 to 95,000 clones, roughly 80% seen once. The data originate from a study of OX40 agonist ivuxolimab in advanced cancers. Looking at the study overall: Therapy given before enrollment (anti-PD-1, anti-PD-L1 or anti-CTLA-4) was allowed, and 40% had some.

The study, taken as a whole, reports: Fewer expanded clones were found on average in CD4+ than in CD8+ T cells.

This specimen consisted of CD4+ or CD8+ T cells sorted from blood, obtained in a trial of the OX40 agonist ivuxolimab. The clonotype originates from an adult with an advanced solid tumor such as melanoma, head and neck, liver or kidney cancer. The genes are TRBV5-4 and TRBJ2-5, with D possibly TRBD1 on 6 matching bases. The CDR3 here is CASSSAGTQETQYF. The CDR3 nucleotides read TGTGCCAGCAGCTCAGCCGGGACACAAGAGACCCAGTACTTC.